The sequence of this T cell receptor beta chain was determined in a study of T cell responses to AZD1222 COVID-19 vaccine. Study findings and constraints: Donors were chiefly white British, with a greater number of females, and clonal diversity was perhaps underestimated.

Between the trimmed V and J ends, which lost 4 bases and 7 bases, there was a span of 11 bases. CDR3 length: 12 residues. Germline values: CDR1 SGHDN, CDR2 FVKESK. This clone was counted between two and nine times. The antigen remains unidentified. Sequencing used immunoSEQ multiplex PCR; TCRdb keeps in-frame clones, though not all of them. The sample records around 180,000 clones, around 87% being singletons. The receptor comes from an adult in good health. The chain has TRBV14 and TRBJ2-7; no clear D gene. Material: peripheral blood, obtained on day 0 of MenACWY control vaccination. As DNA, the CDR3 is TGTGCCAGCAGCCCGGACGGTTGGGAGCAGTACTTC. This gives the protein CASSPDGWEQYF.